The T cell receptor beta chain under discussion was sequenced for a study of T cells in Graves' hyperthyroidism and ophthalmopathy. Study context: Peripheral blood collection took place at initial diagnosis, before any treatment.

Absence of ophthalmopathy progression within 18 months defined stable Graves' hyperthyroidism. Trimming took off 0 bases at V and 0 bases at J, with 13 bases between the two ends. The CDR3 loop spans 17 amino acids. Germline V gene sequence: CDR1 SGHTS, CDR2 YDEGEE. Researchers took RNA transcripts and amplified the TCR beta CDR3 regions from them. HTBI primers were used for first-round RT-PCR of the TCR CDR3. TCRdb re-called the multiplex PCR reads with MiXCR, one entry per CDR3 protein. Of roughly 180,000 distinct CDR3 sequences in the sample, approximately 17% were seen once. The chain is built from TRBV5-8 and TRBJ1-5, with D unclear. Sequenced material: blood. The clonotype was recovered from a woman aged 45 to 65 with Graves' hyperthyroidism. CDR3 protein: CASSLGSPIYSNQPQHF. In DNA, the CDR3 is TGTGCCAGCAGCTTGGGCTCCCCAATTTATAGCAATCAGCCCCAGCATTTT.